A selection of T cell receptor beta chains follows, all from one sample in a study of T cell responses to AZD1222 COVID-19 vaccine. The table came from immunoSEQ multiplex PCR; TCRdb's copy has only in-frame clones and leaves some out. The sample holds 30,000 to 50,000 clones, 88% seen once. Here the sequenced sample was peripheral blood, taken 28 days after the second dose of the MenACWY control vaccine. These receptors originate from an adult who received the MenACWY meningococcal vaccine as a control. The CDR3 runs from the conserved cysteine through the conserved F or W. D genes are given only for firm matches. Clone size appears in some rows only: once, few, many, or a class for an expanded clone.

D gene	clone size	V gene	J gene	CDR3 DNA	CDR3 protein
TRBD1	NA	TRBV30	TRBJ1-2	TGTGCCTGGAGTCTAGGGACAGGGGCTAACTATGGCTACACCTTC	CAWSLGTGANYGYTF
NA	NA	TRBV7-6	TRBJ2-2	TGTGCCAGCAGCTCTAGAGTAGGAGGGCTTTCGAACACCGGGGAGCTGTTTTTT	CASSSRVGGLSNTGELFF
TRBD2	NA	TRBV2	TRBJ2-5	TGTGCCAGCACTCCGGCGGGGGAATGGGAGACCCAGTACTTC	CASTPAGEWETQYF
NA	once	TRBV10-1	TRBJ2-4	TGCGCCAGCAGTGCGGGGTCCTCTTTCCAAAACATTCAGTACTTC	CASSAGSSFQNIQYF
NA	NA	TRBV4-1	TRBJ2-1	TGCGCCAGCAGCCTGAGCGATGAGCAGTTCTTC	CASSLSDEQFF
TRBD2	NA	TRBV11-2	TRBJ2-1	TGTGCCAGCAGCTCACTACTAGCGGGGGTTGGGTCTGAGCAGTTCTTC	CASSSLLAGVGSEQFF
NA	NA	TRBV27	TRBJ1-6	TGTGCCAGCAGTTTAGCCCCCAGGGGTAATTCACCCCTCCACTTT	CASSLAPRGNSPLHF
NA	NA	TRBV28	TRBJ2-1	TGTGCCAGCAGTTTAGCGGGGAGCTCCTACAATGAGCAGTTCTTC	CASSLAGSSYNEQFF
NA	NA	TRBV4-1	TRBJ1-5	TGCGCCAGCAGCCAAGGTGGAGGGATTAGCAATCAGCCCCAGCATTTT	CASSQGGGISNQPQHF
NA	NA	TRBV19	TRBJ1-2	TGTGCCAGTAGACGGGACTATGGCTACACCTTC	CASRRDYGYTF
NA	NA	TRBV24-1	TRBJ2-1	TGTGCCACCAGTGATTTAGGTGGCCGAGAAGAACAGTTCTTC	CATSDLGGREEQFF
NA	NA	TRBV29-1	TRBJ1-2	TGCAGCGTTGTCCTCAGGGGTGGCTACACCTTC	CSVVLRGGYTF
NA	NA	TRBV7-2	TRBJ1-4	TGTGCCAGCAGCTTCGAACAGGGTAGGGGTGAAAAACTGTTTTTT	CASSFEQGRGEKLFF
NA	NA	TRBV4-1	TRBJ2-7	TGCGCCAGCAGCCGTGGACCGGGATCAGAGCAGTACTTC	CASSRGPGSEQYF
TRBD2	NA	TRBV10-1	TRBJ2-2	TGCGCCAGCAGTAGCGGGATTGCCGGGGAGCTGTTTTTT	CASSSGIAGELFF
TRBD1	NA	TRBV9	TRBJ2-7	TGTGCCAGCAGCACAGGACAGGGTCCCTACGAGCAGTACTTC	CASSTGQGPYEQYF
NA	NA	TRBV7-3	TRBJ2-1	TGTGCCAGCAGCCCGGACGGCTTTGGTAATGAGCAGTTCTTC	CASSPDGFGNEQFF
NA	once	TRBV18	TRBJ1-1	TGTGCCAGCTCACTCGACAGGAACACTGAAGCTTTCTTT	CASSLDRNTEAFF
NA	NA	TRBV28	TRBJ1-1	TGTGCCAGCAGCCCGATTTTGAGTAACACTGAAGCTTTCTTT	CASSPILSNTEAFF
TRBD2	NA	TRBV7-3	TRBJ2-5	TGTGCCAGCAGCCGACTAGCGGGAGAGACCCAGTACTTC	CASSRLAGETQYF
NA	medium-sized	TRBV7-9	TRBJ1-1	TGTGCCAGCAGCCCGCACCAGGCGAACACTGAAGCTTTCTTT	CASSPHQANTEAFF
TRBD1	NA	TRBV4-1	TRBJ2-2	TGCGCCAGCAACAGACAGGGGGCCGCCGGGGAGCTGTTTTTT	CASNRQGAAGELFF
NA	NA	TRBV2	TRBJ2-7	TGTGCCGTAAGCCGTGTAGGGGAGATGTTGTACGAGCAGTACTTC	CAVSRVGEMLYEQYF
NA	once	TRBV3-1/TRBV3-2	TRBJ2-5	TGTGCCAGCAGCCTTGGGGTCCAAAAAGAGACCCAGTACTTC	CASSLGVQKETQYF
TRBD1	few	TRBV9	TRBJ2-7	TGTGCCAGCAGCGTAGGGACAGGCCTCTCCTACGAGCAGTACTTC	CASSVGTGLSYEQYF
TRBD1	NA	TRBV3-1/TRBV3-2	TRBJ1-1	TGTGCCAGCAGCAACACGGGACAGTCGAACACTGAAGCTTTCTTT	CASSNTGQSNTEAFF
NA	NA	TRBV28	TRBJ1-3	TGTGCCAGCAGCAAGGGGGGGGCTAGGGGAAACACCATATATTTT	CASSKGGARGNTIYF
NA	large	TRBV3-1/TRBV3-2	TRBJ2-2	TGTGCCAGCAGCCAAGAATTCACGGGGTTGTCCGGGGAGCTGTTTTTT	CASSQEFTGLSGELFF
TRBD1	NA	TRBV5-6	TRBJ1-6	TGTGCCAGCAGCTCAGGACCGGGACAGTATAATTCACCCCTCCACTTT	CASSSGPGQYNSPLHF
NA	NA	TRBV7-2	TRBJ2-5	TGTGCCAGCAGCTTAGCGCGTGGAGGGCCAGGGGGCCAGTACTTC	CASSLARGGPGGQYF
NA	NA	TRBV27	TRBJ2-7	TGTGCCAGCAGTTTATCGGCCCGTGGGTCTATCTACGAGCAGTACTTC	CASSLSARGSIYEQYF
NA	NA	TRBV3-1/TRBV3-2	TRBJ1-3	TGTGCCAGCAGCCGCAGCCAGGGACGGGGCTCTGGAAACACCATATATTTT	CASSRSQGRGSGNTIYF
NA	NA	TRBV27	TRBJ2-1	TGTGCCAGCAGAGGGGATTCCTACAATGAGCAGTTCTTC	CASRGDSYNEQFF
NA	NA	TRBV28	TRBJ2-2	TGTGCCAGCAGACCAGGGCAGGACACCGGGGAGCTGTTTTTT	CASRPGQDTGELFF
NA	NA	TRBV4-1	TRBJ2-1	TGCGCCAGCAGCCATCGGACCCGGCAGGGGGCTGGTAGCGGGAGAGTCAATGAGCAGTTCTTC	CASSHRTRQGAGSGRVNEQFF
TRBD1	NA	TRBV5-1	TRBJ2-7	TGCGCCAGCAGCGGGGGGACAGGGGCGATTACCTACGAGCAGTACTTC	CASSGGTGAITYEQYF
NA	once	TRBV12-2	TRBJ1-3	TGTGCAAGTCGCCTGCCTCAGGGGGCTTACACCATATATTTT	CASRLPQGAYTIYF
NA	NA	TRBV3-1/TRBV3-2	TRBJ1-5	TGTGCCAGCAGCCAGGGGGACGGTAACAATCAGCCCCAGCATTTT	CASSQGDGNNQPQHF
NA	NA	TRBV2	TRBJ1-5	TGTGCCAGCAGCCGACAGCAGGCTCAGCCCCAGCATTTT	CASSRQQAQPQHF
NA	NA	TRBV18	TRBJ1-5	TGTGCCAGCTCACCTCCGCCACGGGGGGGAAGAAATCAGCCCCAGCATTTT	CASSPPPRGGRNQPQHF
TRBD2	few	TRBV9	TRBJ2-1	TGTGCCAGCAGCGTAATAGCGGGAGGGGGCCCCAATGAGCAGTTCTTC	CASSVIAGGGPNEQFF